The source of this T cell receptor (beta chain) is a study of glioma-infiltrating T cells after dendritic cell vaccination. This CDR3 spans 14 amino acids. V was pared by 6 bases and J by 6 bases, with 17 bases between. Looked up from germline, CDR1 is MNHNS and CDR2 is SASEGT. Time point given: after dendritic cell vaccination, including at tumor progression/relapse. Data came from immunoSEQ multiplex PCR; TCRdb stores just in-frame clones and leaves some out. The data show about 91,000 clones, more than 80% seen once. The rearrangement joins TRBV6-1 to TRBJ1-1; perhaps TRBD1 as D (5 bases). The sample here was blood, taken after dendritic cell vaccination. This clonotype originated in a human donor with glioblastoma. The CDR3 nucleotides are TGTGCCAGCAGCAGAGATGAGGGGAGGGCTGAAGCTTTCTTT. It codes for CASSRDEGRAEAFF.